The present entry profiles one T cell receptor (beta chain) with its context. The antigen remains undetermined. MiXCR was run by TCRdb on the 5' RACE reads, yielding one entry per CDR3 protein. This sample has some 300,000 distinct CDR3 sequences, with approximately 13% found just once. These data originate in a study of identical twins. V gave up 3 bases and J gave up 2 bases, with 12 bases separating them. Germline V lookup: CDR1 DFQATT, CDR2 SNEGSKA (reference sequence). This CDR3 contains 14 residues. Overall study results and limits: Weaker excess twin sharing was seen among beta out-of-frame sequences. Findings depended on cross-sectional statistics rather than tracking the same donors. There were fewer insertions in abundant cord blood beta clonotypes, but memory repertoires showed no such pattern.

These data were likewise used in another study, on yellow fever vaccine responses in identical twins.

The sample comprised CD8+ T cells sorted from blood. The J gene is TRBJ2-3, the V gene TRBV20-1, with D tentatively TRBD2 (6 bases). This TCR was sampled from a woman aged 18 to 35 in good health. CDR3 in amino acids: CSASGQGLTDTQYF. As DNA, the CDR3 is TGCAGTGCTAGTGGGCAGGGACTCACAGATACGCAGTATTTT.